This T cell receptor beta chain is drawn from a study of shared clonotypes between healthy human individuals. Study-wide results and caveats: Limitation of the genetic and exposure-history diversity represented came from the few donors. Between a few donors, naive CD4 clonotypes were shared at a level of around 5.1%.

Germline CDR1 and CDR2: SEHNR and FQNEAQ (reference sequence). The CDR3 length is 13 residues. The germline V and J ends were trimmed by 3 bases and 4 bases, with 9 bases remaining between them. Method: immunoSEQ multiplex PCR; TCRdb's copy keeps in-frame clones and lacks some. Among more than 550,000 clones, roughly 87% were seen once, and the ten largest hold 34%. With respect to this clone: The antigen remains undetermined.

The source is a young man in good health. Some clones in this sample may be carry-over from other donors' samples. This chain uses TRBV7-9 with TRBJ2-5; D call uncertain. Sequencing was carried out using memory CD8+ T cells from PBMCs. Subset defined: CD45RO+ cells pooled with CCR7-negative TemRA cells. CDR3 DNA sequence: TGTGCCAGCAGCTTGAGGTTGGGAGAGACCCAGTACTTC. It translates to CASSLRLGETQYF. The full variable domain, in which reference TRBV7-9 and TRBJ2-5 provide the parts outside the CDR3, is DTGVSQNPRHKITKRGQNVTFRCDPISEHNRLYWYRQTLGQGPEFLTYFQNEAQLEKSRLLSDRFSAERPKGSFSTLEIQRTEQGDSAMYLCASSLRLGETQYFGPGTRLLVL.